Below, 24 T cell receptor beta chains from the same sample are listed, as sequenced in a study of cytomegalovirus exposure and HLA in healthy donors. The PCR was carried out with 60 Vbeta primers and 13 Jbeta primers. Clones were read by immunoSEQ multiplex PCR, and TCRdb kept only the in-frame ones, dropping some. The sample lists approximately 100,000 clones, more than 80% seen once, with 3% to 4% in the top ten. Specimen: PBMCs. These receptor sequences come from a man aged 25 to 40 in good health and CMV-seronegative.

V is TRBV6-1 and J is TRBJ2-7; D not certain. The CDR3 sequence is 16 residues long. Trimming removed 2 bases from V and 0 bases from J, with 14 bases in between. CDR1 MNHNS and CDR2 SASEGT come from the germline V gene. CDR3 region: CASSELAGMTSYEQYF. The CDR3 coding sequence is TGTGCCAGCAGTGAACTGGCAGGCATGACCTCCTACGAGCAGTACTTC.

The V gene is TRBV29-1, the J gene TRBJ2-1; 10 bases map to TRBD1. The germline V gene has CDR1 SQVTM and CDR2 ANQGSEA. This CDR3 has 19 residues. The J segment lost 6 bases and the V segment lost 2 bases, leaving 19 bases of the junction unmatched. For the CDR3, the DNA is TGCAGCGTTGAAAAGGGGGGTGGGACAGGGGCCACTACGGGCAATGAGCAGTTCTTC. This codes for CSVEKGGGTGATTGNEQFF.

This chain links TRBV5-1 with TRBJ1-2, with 7 positions matching TRBD1. The ends lost 0 bases at V and 6 bases at J; junction bases unmatched: 2. Germline CDR1 SGHRS, CDR2 YFSETQ. CDR3 length: 13 amino acids. The DNA for the CDR3 is TGCGCCAGCAGCTTGGCGACAGGGAATGGCTACACCTTC. It encodes CASSLATGNGYTF.

This sequence joins TRBV6-1 and TRBJ1-4; 9 bases match TRBD1. CDR1 MNHNS and CDR2 SASEGT come from the germline V gene. This CDR3 has 14 amino acids. The junction had 4 bases not matched to a gene; V was cut back by 5 bases and J by 6 bases. CDR3 nucleotide sequence: TGTGCCAGCAGTAGGGACAGGGTGGATGAAAAACTGTTTTTT. The encoded protein is CASSRDRVDEKLFF.

The chain links TRBV28 to TRBJ1-1, with a possible D match to TRBD1 (6 bases). The CDR3 spans 14 residues. Germline CDR1 MDHEN, CDR2 SYDVKM. Trimming removed 3 bases at V and 1 base at J, with 9 bases between. The CDR3 loop reads CASSLQQGNTEAFF. In DNA, the CDR3 is TGTGCCAGCAGTTTGCAACAGGGGAACACTGAAGCTTTCTTT.

This clone was detected once. The CDR3 reads CASSDPDRGEETQYF. DNA of the CDR3: TGTGCCAGCAGTGACCCGGACAGGGGCGAAGAGACCCAGTACTTC. The chain carries TRBV25-1 and TRBJ2-5, with 9 bases identical to TRBD1. V dropped 3 bases and J dropped 3; count of bases not matched to a gene: 5. The CDR3 runs 15 residues. CDR1 and CDR2 (germline): MGHDK, SYGVNS.

The rearrangement joins TRBV15 to TRBJ2-1; TRBD2 might be the D (5 bases). Germline-derived CDR1 and CDR2 are LNHNV and YYDKDF (reference sequence). The CDR3 has 13 residues. V was cut by 1 base and J by 6 bases, with 7 bases left in between. CDR3 residues: CATSRGEGNEQFF. CDR3 nucleotides: TGTGCCACCAGCAGAGGTGAGGGCAATGAGCAGTTCTTC.

The chain combines TRBV14 with TRBJ1-1; D is undetermined. The germline gives CDR1 SGHDN, CDR2 FVKESK. The CDR3 spans 17 residues. Trimming removed 4 bases from V and 0 bases from J, with 18 bases in between. Here the CDR3 reads CASSPRFGSGMNTEAFF. The CDR3 region has the DNA TGTGCCAGCAGCCCGCGTTTTGGATCGGGAATGAACACTGAAGCTTTCTTT.

V usage is TRBV28 and J usage is TRBJ1-1; TRBD1 matches at 9 bases. This CDR3 has 15 residues. The germline V gene has CDR1 MDHEN and CDR2 SYDVKM. The J segment lost 1 base and the V segment lost 6 bases, leaving 6 bases of the junction unmatched. The CDR3 loop is CASSPTGGWNTEAFF. In DNA, the CDR3 is TGTGCCAGCAGCCCTACAGGGGGCTGGAACACTGAAGCTTTCTTT.

V usage is TRBV4-2 and J usage is TRBJ2-1; TRBD1 is a possible D gene (6 bases). CDR3 length: 16 residues. The V end lost 0 bases, the J end lost 3 bases, and 12 bases lay between the germline ends. Germline V gene sequence: CDR1 LGHNA, CDR2 YNFKEQ. The CDR3 protein is CASSQDYRADYNEQFF. CDR3 DNA sequence: TGTGCCAGCAGCCAAGATTACAGGGCAGACTACAATGAGCAGTTCTTC.

This clone was seen only a few times. This chain joins TRBV10-3 and TRBJ2-7, with 8 bases that match TRBD2. J lost 2 bases, V lost 10 bases, and 7 bases had no gene match. The germline gives CDR1 ENHRY, CDR2 SYGVKD. This CDR3 contains 13 residues. The CDR3 region is CATLNSGTYEQYF. CDR3 nucleotide sequence: TGTGCCACCCTAAATAGCGGGACCTACGAGCAGTACTTC.

Remarks on this clone: At the DNA level, this CDR3 is encoded by other sequences in the same sample as well. The V gene is TRBV27, the J gene TRBJ1-1; 8 bases are shared with TRBD1. This CDR3 comprises 15 residues. Looked up from germline, CDR1 is MNHEY and CDR2 is SMNVEV (reference sequence). V was pared by 3 bases and J by 5 bases, with 8 bases of the junction left unmatched. CDR3 in amino acids: CASSLGTGGTTEAFF. DNA for the CDR3: TGTGCCAGCAGTTTGGGGACAGGAGGGACAACTGAAGCTTTCTTT.

This sequence joins TRBV4-1 and TRBJ1-1; 11 bases line up with TRBD1. The germline CDR1 and CDR2 sequences are MGHRA and YSYEKL. This CDR3 is 16 amino acids long. J lost 0 bases, V lost 4 bases, and 4 bases had no gene match. The CDR3 nucleotides are TGCGCCAGCAGCCGGGGGACAGGGGGGGTGAACACTGAAGCTTTCTTT. Encoded protein: CASSRGTGGVNTEAFF.

The V call is TRBV6-1, the J call TRBJ2-5, with 9 bases fitting TRBD1. Trimming at V came to 8 bases and at J to 1 base, leaving 8 bases not matched to a gene. The CDR3 is made up of 15 amino acids. The germline V gene has CDR1 MNHNS and CDR2 SASEGT. This chain's CDR3 is CASYRTGVFQETQYF. CDR3 coding DNA: TGTGCCAGCTATCGGACAGGGGTCTTCCAAGAGACCCAGTACTTC.

The chain employs TRBV11-2 and TRBJ2-2; a possible D gene is TRBD1 (5 bases). CDR1 SGHAT and CDR2 FQNNGV come from the germline V gene. The germline V and J ends were trimmed by 3 bases and 2 bases, with 13 bases remaining between them. The length of the CDR3 is 16 residues. CDR3 nucleotide sequence: TGTGCCAGCAGCTTTTTCGGACACTCAAACACCGGGGAGCTGTTTTTT. This translates into CASSFFGHSNTGELFF.

The V call is TRBV7-3, the J call TRBJ1-1; D ambiguous. V was trimmed by 5 bases and J by 1 base, leaving 11 bases between them. The CDR3 length is 14 residues. CDR1 and CDR2 from the germline V gene are SGHTA and FQGTGA. CDR3 in amino acids: CASSLVGGNTEAFF. The CDR3 bases are TGTGCCAGCAGCCTTGTGGGAGGGAACACTGAAGCTTTCTTT.

This chain links TRBV9 with TRBJ2-7, with D perhaps matching TRBD1 (5 bases). CDR1 and CDR2 from the germline V gene are SGDLS and YYNGEE. The V and J ends lost 0 bases and 2 bases respectively, with 9 bases between them. The CDR3 runs 14 residues. The CDR3 DNA follows: TGTGCCAGCAGCGTAGGGCAGGGCACCTACGAGCAGTACTTC. Protein product: CASSVGQGTYEQYF.

The V gene is TRBV4-1, the J gene TRBJ1-1; D perhaps matches TRBD1 (5 bases). From germline, CDR1 is MGHRA and CDR2 YSYEKL. The CDR3 loop spans 16 amino acids. V lost 5 bases and J lost 2, with 18 bases in between. This chain's CDR3 is CASSTPFIGANTEAFF. The CDR3 coding sequence is TGCGCCAGCAGCACCCCTTTCATTGGGGCCAACACTGAAGCTTTCTTT.

This chain links TRBV7-3 with TRBJ2-1, with 13 nucleotides matching TRBD2. Germline-derived CDR1 and CDR2 are SGHTA and FQGTGA. V trimming: 3 bases; J trimming: 10 bases; junction bases outside the gene matches: 3. The CDR3 consists of 14 residues. The CDR3 sequence: CASSFGLAGDEQFF. The CDR3 DNA follows: TGTGCCAGCAGCTTCGGACTAGCGGGAGACGAGCAGTTCTTC.

The V and J genes are TRBV10-3 and TRBJ1-6; TRBD1 is a possible D gene (5 bases). Germline CDR1 reads ENHRY; CDR2 reads SYGVKD. This CDR3 contains 12 residues. Trimming removed 2 bases from V and 16 bases from J, with 12 bases in between. Here the CDR3 DNA reads TGTGCCATCAGTGAGAGTCAGGGCTGGCTCCACTTT. This sequence encodes CAISESQGWLHF.

This clone has a single count. The chain employs TRBV30 and TRBJ1-1; D may be TRBD1 (5 bases). Germline values: CDR1 GTSNPN, CDR2 SVGIG (reference sequence). This CDR3 is built from 13 residues. V lost 4 bases to trimming and J lost 2 bases, with 11 bases between them. Here the CDR3 DNA reads TGTGCCTGGAAGGTAGGGGTTAACACTGAAGCTTTCTTT. This encodes CAWKVGVNTEAFF.

This rearrangement joins TRBV7-9 to TRBJ2-1, with 12 bases that match TRBD2. This CDR3 is 15 amino acids long. The germline V gene has CDR1 SEHNR and CDR2 FQNEAQ (reference sequence). Unmatched junction bases numbered 3, after V lost 3 bases and J lost 6 bases. CDR3 nucleotide sequence: TGTGCCAGCAGCTTCCTAGCGGGGGGGGTCAATGAGCAGTTCTTC. Its protein is CASSFLAGGVNEQFF.

The rearrangement joins TRBV6-5 to TRBJ2-7; 8 nucleotides line up with TRBD2. Germline lookup yields CDR1 MNHEY and CDR2 SVGAGI. CDR3 length: 14 residues. The V gene end was trimmed by 5 bases and the J gene end by 6 bases; junction bases not matched to a gene: 9. CDR3: CASSAGLAGREQYF. The CDR3 nucleotides read TGTGCCAGCAGTGCCGGGCTAGCGGGCCGCGAGCAGTACTTC.

This clone came up a few times. V is TRBV6-1 and J is TRBJ1-3; D is perhaps TRBD1 (6 bases). V was cut by 2 bases and J by 2 bases, with 7 bases left in between. The V gene's germline CDR1 is MNHNS and CDR2 SASEGT. There are 14 residues in the CDR3. In DNA form, the CDR3 reads TGTGCCAGCAGTGAACCAGGGGCTGGAAACACCATATATTTT. This encodes CASSEPGAGNTIYF.